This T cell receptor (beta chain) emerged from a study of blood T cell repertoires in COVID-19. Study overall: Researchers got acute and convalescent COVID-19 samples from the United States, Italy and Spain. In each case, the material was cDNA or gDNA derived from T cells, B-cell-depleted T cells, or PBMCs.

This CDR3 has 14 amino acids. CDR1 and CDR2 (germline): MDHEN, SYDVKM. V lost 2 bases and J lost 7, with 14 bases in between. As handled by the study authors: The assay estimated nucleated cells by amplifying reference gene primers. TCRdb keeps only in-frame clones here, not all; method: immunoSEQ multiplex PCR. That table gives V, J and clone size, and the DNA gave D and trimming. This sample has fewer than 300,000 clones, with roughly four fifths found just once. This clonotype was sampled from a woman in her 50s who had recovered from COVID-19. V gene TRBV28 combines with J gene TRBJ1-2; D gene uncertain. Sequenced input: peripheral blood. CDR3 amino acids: CASSLGGLGGGYTF. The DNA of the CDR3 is TGTGCCAGCAGTTTAGGAGGACTTGGTGGTGGCTACACCTTC.